This T cell receptor beta chain is from a study of OX40 agonist ivuxolimab in advanced cancers. The table came from immunoSEQ multiplex PCR; TCRdb's copy has only in-frame clones and leaves some out. The data show 55,000 to 90,000 clones, 70% to 90% seen once. With respect to this clone: Its antigen is not identified.

The study's findings and limits: Clones of CD4+ and CD8+ blood T cells grew by week 6 at doses of 0.1 to 3.0 mg/kg.

The clonotype comes from an adult with an advanced solid tumor such as melanoma, head and neck, liver or kidney cancer. Sequences were derived from CD4+ or CD8+ T cells sorted from blood, sampled in a trial of the OX40 agonist ivuxolimab.

CDR3 residues: CASRAGTGVTEAFF. The DNA of the CDR3 is TGTGCCAGCAGGGCCGGGACAGGGGTCACTGAAGCTTTCTTT. The J gene is TRBJ1-1, the V gene TRBV6-1; the match to TRBD1 covers 10 bases. CDR3 size: 14 residues. CDR1 and CDR2 from the germline V gene are MNHNS and SASEGT. Trimming took 6 bases from V and 4 from J; bases not matched to a gene: 5.